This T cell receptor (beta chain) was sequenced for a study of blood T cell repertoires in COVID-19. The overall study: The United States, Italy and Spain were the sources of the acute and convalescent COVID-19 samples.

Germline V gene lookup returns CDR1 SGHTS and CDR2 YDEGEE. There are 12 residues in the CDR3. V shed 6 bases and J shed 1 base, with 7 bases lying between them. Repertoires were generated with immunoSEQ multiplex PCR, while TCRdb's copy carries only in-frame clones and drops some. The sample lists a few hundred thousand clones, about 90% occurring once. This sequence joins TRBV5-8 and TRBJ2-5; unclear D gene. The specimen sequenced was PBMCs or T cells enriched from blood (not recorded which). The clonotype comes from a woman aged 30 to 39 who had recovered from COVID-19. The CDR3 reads CASNLLQETQYF. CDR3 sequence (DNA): TGTGCCAGCAATCTACTCCAAGAGACCCAGTACTTC.